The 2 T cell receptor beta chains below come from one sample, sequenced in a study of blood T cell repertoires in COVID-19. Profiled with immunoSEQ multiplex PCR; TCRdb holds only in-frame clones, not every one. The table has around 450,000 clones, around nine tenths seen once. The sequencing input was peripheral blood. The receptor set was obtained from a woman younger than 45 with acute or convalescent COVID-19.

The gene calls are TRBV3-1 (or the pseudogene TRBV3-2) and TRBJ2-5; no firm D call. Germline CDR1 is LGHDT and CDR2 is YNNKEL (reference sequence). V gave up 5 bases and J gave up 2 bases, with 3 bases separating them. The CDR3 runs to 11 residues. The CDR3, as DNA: TGTGCCAGCAGCTTACAAGAGACCCAGTACTTC. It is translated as CASSLQETQYF.

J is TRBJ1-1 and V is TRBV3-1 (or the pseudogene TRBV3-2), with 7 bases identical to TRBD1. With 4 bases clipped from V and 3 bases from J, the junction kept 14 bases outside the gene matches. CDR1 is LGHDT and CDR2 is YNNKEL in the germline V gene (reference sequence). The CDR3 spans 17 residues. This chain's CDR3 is CASSRGARQGPDTEAFF. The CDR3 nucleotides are TGTGCCAGCAGCCGAGGGGCGCGACAGGGCCCGGACACTGAAGCTTTCTTT.